Included here is one T cell receptor (beta chain) sequence, with context. Its antigen is unknown. It was with 60 Vbeta and 13 Jbeta primers that the PCR ran. Assay: immunoSEQ multiplex PCR; the TCRdb copy retains only in-frame clones and omits some. The sample lists more than 65,000 clones; over 70% were seen once. This sample is part of a study of cytomegalovirus exposure and HLA in healthy donors. Notes on the study in general: The study put 150 or so TCR beta chains on its list as cytomegalovirus-associated. The records held CMV serostatus as the only immune exposure information.

Sequencing was carried out using PBMCs. This receptor was taken from a woman in her thirties or forties in good health and CMV-seropositive.

In DNA form, the CDR3 reads TGTGCCAGCAGTTACGAGGGGGCTCCAGGCAATGAGCAGTTCTTC. Encoded protein: CASSYEGAPGNEQFF. The chain employs TRBV6-6 and TRBJ2-1; 7 nucleotides agree with TRBD1. The V and J ends lost 2 bases and 6 bases, in that order; junction bases with no gene match: 7. The CDR3 contains 15 residues. Germline CDR1 and CDR2: MNHNY and SVGAGI (reference sequence).